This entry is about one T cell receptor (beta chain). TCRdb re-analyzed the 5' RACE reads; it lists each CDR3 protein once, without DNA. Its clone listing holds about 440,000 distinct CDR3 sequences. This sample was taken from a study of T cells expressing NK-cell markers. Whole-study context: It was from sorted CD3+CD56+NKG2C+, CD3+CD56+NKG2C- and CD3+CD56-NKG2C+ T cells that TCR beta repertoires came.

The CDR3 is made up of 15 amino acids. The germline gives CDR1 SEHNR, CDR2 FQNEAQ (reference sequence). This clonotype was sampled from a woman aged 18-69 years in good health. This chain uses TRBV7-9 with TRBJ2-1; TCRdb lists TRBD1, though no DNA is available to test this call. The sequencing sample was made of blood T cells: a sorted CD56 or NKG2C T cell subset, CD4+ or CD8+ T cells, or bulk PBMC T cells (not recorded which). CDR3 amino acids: CASSPSGGRANEQFF. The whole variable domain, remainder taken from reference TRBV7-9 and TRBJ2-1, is DTGVSQNPRHKITKRGQNVTFRCDPISEHNRLYWYRQTLGQGPEFLTYFQNEAQLEKSRLLSDRFSAERPKGSFSTLEIQRTEQGDSAMYLCASSPSGGRANEQFFGPGTRLTVL.